This TCR beta chain was sequenced for a study of blood T cells in healthy people across ages. With 6 bases clipped from V and 0 bases from J, the junction kept 7 bases outside the gene matches. CDR3 length: 15 residues. This clonotype turned up a few times. Sample-barcoded 5' priming and a J-beta primer mix drove a second PCR of about 7 to 12 cycles. The authors tagged each cDNA molecule using a template-switch adaptor with 12 random nucleotides. TCRdb used MiXCR to reprocess the 5' RACE reads, holding one entry per CDR3 protein. This sample carries about 830,000 distinct CDR3 sequences, roughly 60% of them seen once, and the ten largest clones take 28%.

This chain links TRBV12-3 or TRBV12-4 with TRBJ2-7, with 8 positions matching TRBD1. The clonotype comes from a man between 25 and 39 years old in good health. Sequencing used blood. For the CDR3, the DNA is TGTGCCAGCAGCCAAAGTGGACAGGGCTCCTACGAGCAGTACTTC. Translation: CASSQSGQGSYEQYF.